This is a list of T cell receptor beta chains from one sample in a study of cytotoxic CD8 clonotypes in ibrutinib-treated CLL. Some clones are missing from TCRdb's copy, which holds only in-frame ones; the method was immunoSEQ multiplex PCR. The table records around 310,000 clones, about 77% of them present only once. The source was PBMCs, collected before ibrutinib treatment. The receptor set was obtained from a human donor with chronic lymphocytic leukemia. Both conserved end residues are part of each CDR3. A D gene is named only where the DNA matches it firmly. The size entry is marked missing in some rows and otherwise reads once, few, many or a size class.

J | D | V | length | size | CDR3 | DNA
TRBJ2-3 | TRBD2 | TRBV25-1 | 16 | NA | CASSESSGVSTDTQYF | TGTGCCAGCAGTGAATCAAGCGGGGTTAGCACAGATACGCAGTATTTT
TRBJ2-3 | NA | TRBV10-3 | 17 | NA | CAISESRGRESTDTQYF | TGTGCCATCAGTGAGTCCCGGGGGCGGGAGAGCACAGATACGCAGTATTTT
TRBJ1-1 | NA | TRBV10-2 | 14 | NA | CASSGLGMNTEAFF | TGCGCCAGCAGTGGGTTAGGGATGAACACTGAAGCTTTCTTT
TRBJ2-7 | TRBD2 | TRBV7-2 | 14 | NA | CASSLLGGSHEQYF | TGTGCCAGCAGCTTATTAGGCGGGAGCCACGAGCAGTACTTC
TRBJ1-1 | TRBD1 | TRBV6-5 | 14 | NA | CASSLDRGFTEAFF | TGTGCCAGCAGTTTGGACAGGGGGTTTACTGAAGCTTTCTTT
TRBJ2-2 | TRBD1 | TRBV11-3 | 14 | few | CASSPQGRTGELFF | TGTGCCAGCAGCCCACAGGGGAGAACCGGGGAGCTGTTTTTT
TRBJ2-1 | NA | TRBV7-9 | 16 | NA | CASSTPVASVHNEQFF | TGTGCCAGCAGCACCCCAGTGGCTAGCGTACACAATGAGCAGTTCTTC
TRBJ2-7 | TRBD1 | TRBV19 | 15 | few | CASSMGWDSSYEQYF | TGTGCCAGTAGTATGGGCTGGGACAGCTCCTACGAGCAGTACTTC
TRBJ2-2 | NA | TRBV7-7 | 15 | NA | CASSLDGTDTGELFF | TGTGCTAGCAGCTTGGACGGGACGGACACCGGGGAGCTGTTTTTT
TRBJ2-1 | TRBD2 | TRBV7-2 | 19 | NA | CASSLAIPSLAGGPNEQFF | TGTGCCAGCAGCTTAGCGATACCGTCTCTAGCGGGAGGTCCCAATGAGCAGTTCTTC
TRBJ2-1 | NA | TRBV7-9 | 13 | NA | CASSLGGRSEQFF | TGTGCCAGCAGCTTAGGGGGAAGGAGCGAGCAGTTCTTC
TRBJ1-1 | TRBD1 | TRBV7-9 | 16 | NA | CASSPTTTGGASEAFF | TGTGCCAGCAGCCCAACGACGACAGGGGGCGCATCTGAAGCTTTCTTT
TRBJ2-7 | NA | TRBV2 | 13 | NA | CASIPTERYEQYF | TGTGCCAGCATACCGACGGAGCGCTACGAGCAGTACTTC
TRBJ2-5 | NA | TRBV6-5 | 13 | NA | CASSYSEQETQYF | TGTGCCAGCAGTTACTCAGAACAAGAGACCCAGTACTTC
TRBJ1-5 | NA | TRBV2 | 12 | NA | CASITRDQPQHF | TGTGCCAGCATCACCCGGGATCAGCCCCAGCATTTT
TRBJ1-5 | TRBD1 | TRBV6-5 | 14 | NA | CASSYGQGSQPQHF | TGTGCCAGCAGTTACGGACAGGGGAGTCAGCCCCAGCATTTT
TRBJ2-7 | TRBD1 | TRBV5-1 | 14 | NA | CASSGGTGFYEQYF | TGCGCCAGCAGCGGAGGGACAGGGTTTTACGAGCAGTACTTC
TRBJ2-5 | TRBD2 | TRBV7-8 | 14 | NA | CASSSSGSEETQYF | TGTGCCAGCAGCTCTAGCGGGAGTGAGGAGACCCAGTACTTC
TRBJ1-3 | NA | TRBV9 | 13 | NA | CASSVATGHTIYF | TGTGCCAGCAGCGTAGCTACGGGCCACACCATATATTTT
TRBJ2-2 | NA | TRBV4-1 | 13 | NA | CASSQEGSGELFF | TGCGCCAGCAGCCAAGAGGGGTCCGGGGAGCTGTTTTTT
TRBJ2-3 | NA | TRBV7-2 | 16 | NA | CASSWRRPQSTDTQYF | TGTGCCAGCAGCTGGAGGAGGCCGCAAAGCACAGATACGCAGTATTTT
TRBJ1-5 | TRBD1 | TRBV6-1 | 15 | NA | CASSEAAGGNQPQHF | TGTGCCAGCAGTGAAGCAGCAGGGGGGAATCAGCCCCAGCATTTT
TRBJ2-7 | NA | TRBV7-6 | 13 | NA | CASSPGHSYEQYF | TGTGCCAGCAGCCCGGGACATTCCTACGAGCAGTACTTC
TRBJ1-5 | TRBD1 | TRBV11-2 | 15 | NA | CASSTHGTVEQPQHF | TGTGCCAGCAGCACACACGGGACAGTCGAACAGCCCCAGCATTTT
TRBJ2-7 | NA | TRBV27 | 11 | NA | CASLGPYEQYF | TGTGCCAGCCTGGGCCCATACGAGCAGTACTTC
TRBJ1-5 | NA | TRBV6-1 | 14 | NA | CASSEAGWGQPQHF | TGTGCCAGCAGTGAAGCGGGATGGGGGCAGCCCCAGCATTTT
TRBJ1-2 | TRBD1 | TRBV29-1 | 12 | NA | CSVGQGNYGYTF | TGCAGCGTAGGACAGGGGAACTATGGCTACACCTTC
TRBJ1-1 | NA | TRBV27 | 13 | NA | CASSPRHSGEAFF | TGTGCCAGCAGTCCCCGACACTCCGGGGAAGCTTTCTTT
TRBJ2-3 | NA | TRBV20-1 | 11 | NA | CSARDGDTQYF | TGCAGTGCTAGAGATGGAGATACGCAGTATTTT
TRBJ2-5 | TRBD2 | TRBV7-8 | 15 | few | CASSLLAGNFETQYF | TGTGCCAGCAGCCTTCTAGCGGGAAATTTCGAGACCCAGTACTTC
TRBJ2-1 | NA | TRBV5-6 | 15 | NA | CASSPRPGSHNEQFF | TGTGCCAGCAGCCCAAGGCCGGGGTCGCACAATGAGCAGTTCTTC
TRBJ2-1 | NA | TRBV19 | 15 | NA | CASSIASVSYNEQFF | TGTGCCAGTAGTATAGCTAGCGTCTCCTACAATGAGCAGTTCTTC
TRBJ2-5 | NA | TRBV11-2 | 13 | NA | CASSQGIVETQYF | TGTGCCAGCAGCCAGGGTATCGTGGAGACCCAGTACTTC
TRBJ1-2 | NA | TRBV4-1 | 16 | NA | CASSQQPGNSNYGYTF | TGCGCCAGCAGCCAGCAACCAGGGAATTCCAACTATGGCTACACCTTC
TRBJ2-1 | NA | TRBV5-1 | 15 | NA | CASSFLIQGHNEQFF | TGCGCCAGCAGCTTCCTTATCCAGGGCCACAATGAGCAGTTCTTC
TRBJ2-2 | TRBD2 | TRBV5-1 | 17 | NA | CASSLGGLAGVTGELFF | TGCGCCAGCAGCTTGGGGGGACTAGCGGGAGTCACCGGGGAGCTGTTTTTT
TRBJ2-7 | NA | TRBV11-2 | 15 | once | CASSFSVGDLYEQYF | TGTGCCAGCAGCTTTAGTGTGGGGGACCTTTACGAGCAGTACTTC
TRBJ1-3 | NA | TRBV5-1 | 15 | NA | CASSLEGLSGNTIYF | TGCGCCAGCAGCTTGGAGGGCCTCTCTGGAAACACCATATATTTT
TRBJ2-7 | TRBD2 | TRBV7-9 | 16 | NA | CASSFILAGGDYEQYF | TGTGCCAGCAGCTTTATCTTGGCGGGAGGAGACTACGAGCAGTACTTC
TRBJ2-7 | NA | TRBV10-1 | 13 | NA | CASGPTDTYEQYF | TGCGCCAGCGGCCCGACTGACACCTACGAGCAGTACTTC
TRBJ2-7 | TRBD1 | TRBV30 | 15 | NA | CAWDEPGQGYYEQYF | TGTGCCTGGGATGAACCGGGACAGGGGTACTACGAGCAGTACTTC
TRBJ2-7 | TRBD2 | TRBV10-3 | 12 | NA | CAIGTTSYEQYF | TGTGCCATCGGGACTACCTCCTACGAGCAGTACTTC
TRBJ1-2 | NA | TRBV25-1 | 15 | NA | CASSGMGEGGYGYTF | TGTGCCAGCAGTGGAATGGGGGAAGGGGGCTATGGCTACACCTTC
TRBJ2-7 | TRBD1 | TRBV7-2 | 15 | NA | CASSWDRSSSYEQYF | TGTGCCAGCAGCTGGGACAGGAGCAGCTCCTACGAGCAGTACTTC